This T cell receptor (beta chain) was recorded in a study of identical twins. The CDR3 covers 16 residues. Trimming removed 0 bases at V and 4 bases at J, with 16 bases between. The germline gives CDR1 LGHNA, CDR2 YNFKEQ. TCRdb reprocessed the 5' RACE reads via MiXCR and lists one record per CDR3 protein. The sample has 1.5 million to 2 million distinct CDR3 sequences, around 29% seen once. This clonotype was counted between two and nine times. This chain connects TRBV4-2 to TRBJ2-7; a weak D match, TRBD1 (5 bases). Sequencing was carried out using cord blood. The sequence derives from a newborn girl in good health. This CDR3 reads CASSQEVFGAIYEQYF. CDR3 coding DNA: TGTGCCAGCAGCCAAGAGGTGTTTGGGGCCATTTACGAGCAGTACTTC.